These 29 T cell receptor beta chains originate from one sample sequenced in a study of T cells in Graves' hyperthyroidism and ophthalmopathy. Amplified regions were TCR beta CDR3 sequences from RNA transcripts. The TCR CDR3 first-round RT-PCR relied on the HTBI primer set. TCRdb re-called the multiplex PCR reads with MiXCR, one entry per CDR3 protein. The sample includes around 620,000 distinct CDR3 sequences, around 15% seen only once; the top ten take 3.8%. The sequenced sample consisted of blood. The receptor set was obtained from a woman aged 30 to 39 with Graves' hyperthyroidism.

V and J are TRBV6-1 and TRBJ2-2; no clear D. Trimming took off 7 bases at V and 5 bases at J, with 5 bases between the two ends. CDR3 length: 11 residues. Germline V gene sequence: CDR1 MNHNS, CDR2 SASEGT. This CDR3 is CASIGTGELFF. CDR3 bases: TGTGCCAGCATCGGGACCGGGGAGCTGTTTTTT.

This clonotype has at least ten counts. V is TRBV18 and J is TRBJ1-1, with D perhaps matching TRBD1 (5 bases). The germline V gene encodes CDR1 KGHSH and CDR2 LQKENI. The length of the CDR3 is 14 residues. V lost 1 base and J lost 4, with 10 bases in between. The CDR3 DNA follows: TGTGCCAGCTCACCACGTCTGGGGGGCACTGAAGCTTTCTTT. Residues: CASSPRLGGTEAFF.

This clonotype was seen ten or more times. The chain is built from TRBV2 and TRBJ1-2, with TRBD1 matching over 7 bases. CDR1 and CDR2 (germline): SNHLY, FYNNEI. J gave up 8 bases and V 4 bases, and 10 bases lay outside the gene matches. This CDR3 comprises 14 residues. The CDR3 loop reads CASSAAGGGLGYTF. The CDR3 nucleotides read TGTGCCAGCAGTGCCGCCGGAGGGGGCTTGGGCTACACCTTC.

Of note for this clonotype: This may stem from a read error, because a much larger clone lies one nucleotide away. The chain has TRBV28 and TRBJ2-3; D may be TRBD1 or TRBD2 (5 bases each). Germline lookup yields CDR1 MDHEN and CDR2 SYDVKM. V dropped 3 bases and J dropped 2 bases, with 9 bases sitting between them. The CDR3 spans 14 residues. The CDR3 region has the DNA TGTGCCAGCAGTTTTGTGGGGGACACAGATACGCAGTATTTT. As protein: CASSFVGDTDTQYF.

This clonotype has only a few counts. The chain joins TRBV7-8 to TRBJ2-5; D not certain. Germline lookup yields CDR1 SGHVS and CDR2 FQNEAQ. The CDR3 consists of 17 residues. The V end lost 1 base, the J end lost 1 base, and 16 bases lay between the germline ends. This chain's CDR3 is CASSLVDDGQIQETQYF. The CDR3 DNA sequence: TGTGCCAGCAGCTTAGTAGATGATGGTCAGATCCAAGAGACCCAGTACTTC.

This clonotype occurred many times. The gene calls are TRBV27 and TRBJ2-7, with 9 positions matching TRBD2. The CDR3 extends over 16 amino acids. Germline assignment: CDR1 MNHEY and CDR2 SMNVEV (reference sequence). With 5 bases clipped from V and 0 bases from J, the junction kept 8 bases outside the gene matches. The CDR3: CASSPYHSGSSYEQYF. The DNA of the CDR3 is TGTGCCAGCAGTCCCTACCATAGCGGGAGCTCCTACGAGCAGTACTTC.

The table lists this clonotype with many counts. The gene calls are TRBV20-1 and TRBJ2-5; D ambiguous. The V gene lost 1 base and the J gene lost 2 bases, with 14 bases spanning the gap. Germline loops: CDR1 DFQATT, CDR2 SNEGSKA (reference sequence). This CDR3 spans 15 amino acids. The CDR3 region is CSARASLGWQETQYF. The DNA of the CDR3 is TGCAGTGCTAGAGCCTCCCTCGGCTGGCAAGAGACCCAGTACTTC.

The rearrangement joins TRBV25-1 to TRBJ2-3, with TRBD2 as a possible D gene (6 bases). Trimming removed 10 bases at V and 5 bases at J, with 19 bases between. The CDR3 contains 14 residues. Germline loops: CDR1 MGHDK, CDR2 SYGVNS. CDR3 nucleotide sequence: TGTGCCACCTCGGAGGGCCAGTTCTTAGATACGCAGTATTTT. Translating gives CATSEGQFLDTQYF.

As concerns this clonotype: Just one base apart from a much larger clone, this may be a read error. This chain uses TRBV27 with TRBJ1-2, with 9 nucleotides matching TRBD1. The V gene end was trimmed by 5 bases and the J gene end by 1 base; junction bases not matched to a gene: 8. Germline CDR1 MNHEY, CDR2 SMNVEV (reference sequence). The CDR3 length is 16 residues. The CDR3 reads CASSHQDRGFNYGYTF. Written as DNA, the CDR3 is TGTGCCAGCAGTCACCAGGACAGGGGTTTTAACTATGGCTACACCTTC.

The chain has TRBV28 and TRBJ2-5, with a tentative D call TRBD2 (5 bases). Germline CDR1 and CDR2: MDHEN and SYDVKM. This CDR3 contains 14 residues. V lost 7 bases and J lost 1, with 13 bases in between. The CDR3 is CASTPGWIQETQYF. The CDR3 bases are TGTGCCAGCACCCCGGGGTGGATCCAAGAGACCCAGTACTTC.

The CDR3 sequence is CASSFPQRREGPEQFF. In DNA, the CDR3 is TGTGCCAGCAGCTTCCCTCAGCGGCGGGAGGGCCCTGAGCAGTTCTTC. The chain uses TRBV3-1 and TRBJ2-1, with 9 bases matching TRBD2. V shed 5 bases and J 9 bases; nucleotides not matched to a gene: 14. This CDR3 spans 16 amino acids. Germline CDR1 is LGHDT and CDR2 is YNNKEL (reference sequence).

This clonotype showed up many times. This chain uses TRBV20-1 with TRBJ2-1, with TRBD2 identical over 10 bases. The CDR3 extends over 16 amino acids. V shed 2 bases and J 4 bases; nucleotides not matched to a gene: 8. Germline V gives CDR1 DFQATT, CDR2 SNEGSKA (reference sequence). CDR3 in DNA: TGCAGTGCTAGACAGCGGACTAGCGGATCTTACAATGAGCAGTTCTTC. It yields the protein CSARQRTSGSYNEQFF.

This clonotype was seen repeatedly, ten times or more. The V call is TRBV12-3 or TRBV12-4, the J call TRBJ2-3, with a tentative D call TRBD1 (6 bases). This CDR3 has 15 amino acids. V was trimmed by 4 bases and J by 2 bases, leaving 13 bases between them. The CDR3 DNA sequence: TGTGCCAGCAGTTCTCAGGGGAGCTCCACAGATACGCAGTATTTT. Its protein product is CASSSQGSSTDTQYF.

Many counts were recorded for this clonotype. The J gene is TRBJ2-7, the V gene TRBV7-9; 7 nucleotides agree with TRBD1. V lost 4 bases, J lost 2 bases, and 14 bases stayed unmatched. The germline V gene has CDR1 SEHNR and CDR2 FQNEAQ (reference sequence). The CDR3 length is 17 residues. CDR3 coding DNA: TGTGCCAGCAGCTCCACGACGGGACAGACTGCCACCTACGAGCAGTACTTC. Translated: CASSSTTGQTATYEQYF.

This chain connects TRBV5-6 to TRBJ2-7; TRBD1 matches 8 bases. Germline V gene lookup returns CDR1 SGHDT and CDR2 YYEEEE. J was trimmed by 5 bases and V by 4 bases; bases with no gene match: 8. The CDR3 sequence is 14 residues long. The CDR3 DNA reads TGTGCCAGCAGCCGTTCCAGGGGGCGCGACGAGCAGTACTTC. Protein: CASSRSRGRDEQYF.

Many counts were recorded for this clonotype. The chain carries TRBV6-1 and TRBJ2-3; 9 bases match TRBD1. The trim removed 5 bases at V and 6 bases at J, leaving 9 bases unmatched. CDR3 length: 15 residues. CDR1 is MNHNS and CDR2 is SASEGT in the germline V gene. The CDR3 reads CASSPTGTGKDTQYF. CDR3 nucleotide sequence: TGTGCCAGCAGTCCAACCGGGACAGGGAAGGATACGCAGTATTTT.

The chain is built from TRBV16 and TRBJ2-3; 12 nucleotides line up with TRBD2. V was clipped by 0 bases and J by 1 base; unmatched bases: 5. This CDR3 is built from 18 residues. Germline V gene sequence: CDR1 KGHSY, CDR2 FQNENV. The CDR3 is CASSQSTSGGTRTDTQYF. The CDR3 region has the DNA TGTGCCAGCAGCCAATCAACTAGCGGGGGGACCCGCACAGATACGCAGTATTTT. The whole variable domain, filled in from reference TRBV16 and TRBJ2-3, reads GEEVAQTPKHLVRGEGQKAKLYCAPIKGHSYVFWYQQVLKNEFKFLISFQNENVFDETGMPKERFSAKCLPNSPCSLEIQATKLEDSAVYFCASSQSTSGGTRTDTQYFGPGTRLTVL.

This clonotype was observed many times. This rearrangement joins TRBV6-2 or TRBV6-3 to TRBJ2-5; 13 nucleotides line up with TRBD2. The ends lost 1 base at V and 1 base at J; junction bases unmatched: 3. The CDR3 sequence is 17 residues long. Germline CDR1 is MNHEY and CDR2 is SVGEGT. Here the CDR3 reads CASSYLGLAGLQETQYF. The DNA for the CDR3 is TGTGCCAGCAGTTACTTGGGACTAGCGGGACTCCAAGAGACCCAGTACTTC.

Only a few counts were recorded for this clonotype. V is TRBV6-1 and J is TRBJ1-2; D remains ambiguous. CDR3 length: 13 amino acids. Germline V gene data show CDR1 as MNHNS and CDR2 as SASEGT. V lost 7 bases and J lost 5, with 14 bases in between. CDR3 DNA sequence: TGTGCCAGCAAAAGAATAGGGCGATATGGCTACACCTTC. It translates to CASKRIGRYGYTF.

Many counts were recorded for this clonotype. The chain is built from TRBV5-6 and TRBJ2-1; possible D gene TRBD2, 6 bases. The CDR3 is 16 amino acids. Germline CDR1 SGHDT, CDR2 YYEEEE. V dropped 5 bases and J dropped 1 base, with 16 bases sitting between them. In DNA, the CDR3 is TGTGCCAGCAGGAAACGGCTAGCGCATTCCTACAATGAGCAGTTCTTC. Amino acids: CASRKRLAHSYNEQFF.

This clonotype has at least ten counts. The rearrangement links TRBV27 to TRBJ2-7, with 9 bases fitting TRBD2. The V segment lost 2 bases and the J segment 4 bases; nucleotides outside the gene matches: 3. There are 14 residues in the CDR3. The germline CDR1 and CDR2 sequences are MNHEY and SMNVEV (reference sequence). The CDR3 spells CASSLTSGWYEQYF. The CDR3, as DNA: TGTGCCAGCAGTTTAACTAGCGGGTGGTACGAGCAGTACTTC.

This clonotype was counted many times. The chain couples TRBV10-3 to TRBJ1-5; tentative D call: TRBD1 (6 bases). The CDR3 is 13 amino acids. The germline V gene has CDR1 ENHRY and CDR2 SYGVKD. V lost 6 bases and J 5 bases, leaving 11 bases between the germline ends. CDR3 DNA: TGTGCCATCAGGGCAGGGGAGCATCAGCCCCAGCATTTT. Encoded protein: CAIRAGEHQPQHF.

This clonotype has a count of ten or more. The V and J genes are TRBV11-2 and TRBJ2-5, with D perhaps being TRBD1 or TRBD2 (5 bases each). Germline lookup yields CDR1 SGHAT and CDR2 FQNNGV. The CDR3 contains 14 residues. With 5 bases removed from V and 3 bases from J, the gap between germline ends came to 13 bases. CDR3 amino acids: CASSRRVGEETQYF. In nucleotides, the CDR3 is TGTGCCAGCAGCCGGCGGGTGGGGGAAGAGACCCAGTACTTC.

The sample holds many counts of this clonotype. This CDR3 is CASRGRLAGTDTQYF. The CDR3 nucleotides are TGTGCCAGCAGGGGGAGACTAGCCGGCACAGATACGCAGTATTTT. This chain joins TRBV2 and TRBJ2-3, with TRBD2 identical over 7 bases. The V gene's germline CDR1 is SNHLY and CDR2 FYNNEI. The CDR3 consists of 15 residues. The J segment lost 1 base and the V segment lost 6 bases, leaving 7 bases of the junction unmatched. Based on the CDR3 plus reference TRBV2 and TRBJ2-3, the full variable domain is EPEVTQTPSHQVTQMGQEVILRCVPISNHLYFYWYRQILGQKVEFLVSFYNNEISEKSEIFDDQFSVERPDGSNFTLKIRSTKLEDSAMYFCASRGRLAGTDTQYFGPGTRLTVL.

This clonotype showed up just a few times. The rearrangement uses TRBV6-1 and TRBJ2-3; no definite D call. Germline assignment: CDR1 MNHNS and CDR2 SASEGT. Trimming took 5 bases from V and 4 from J, leaving 13 bases between them. The CDR3 covers 14 residues. The DNA for the CDR3 is TGTGCCAGCAGTTATGGGGATTCGGCAGATACGCAGTATTTT. It yields the protein CASSYGDSADTQYF.

V is TRBV7-9 and J is TRBJ2-2; TRBD2 is a possible D gene (5 bases). Between the trimmed V and J ends, which lost 3 bases and 3 bases, there was a span of 8 bases. The CDR3 spans 14 residues. Germline lookup yields CDR1 SEHNR and CDR2 FQNEAQ (reference sequence). CDR3 DNA sequence: TGTGCCAGCAGCTTGAACGGGGACACCGGGGAGCTGTTTTTT. Translation: CASSLNGDTGELFF. Based on the CDR3 plus reference TRBV7-9 and TRBJ2-2, the full variable domain is DTGVSQNPRHKITKRGQNVTFRCDPISEHNRLYWYRQTLGQGPEFLTYFQNEAQLEKSRLLSDRFSAERPKGSFSTLEIQRTEQGDSAMYLCASSLNGDTGELFFGEGSRLTVL.

In this sample, this clonotype turned up many times. The V and J genes are TRBV28 and TRBJ2-5; 7 bases align to TRBD1. Looked up from germline, CDR1 is MDHEN and CDR2 is SYDVKM. The V and J ends lost 6 bases and 0 bases, in that order; junction bases with no gene match: 7. This CDR3 is 15 amino acids long. The CDR3 sequence: CASSRDRAYQETQYF. For the CDR3, the DNA is TGTGCCAGCAGCCGTGACAGGGCCTACCAAGAGACCCAGTACTTC.

This clonotype was counted a few times. A read error is likely here: a far larger clone is one base away. V and J are TRBV7-9 and TRBJ2-3; possible D gene TRBD1, 6 bases. The CDR3 length is 12 residues. V was trimmed by 5 bases and J by 5 bases, leaving 8 bases between them. Germline loops: CDR1 SEHNR, CDR2 FQNEAQ (reference sequence). CDR3 residues: CASSIGGDTQYF. In DNA, the CDR3 is TGTGCCAGCAGCATAGGGGGAGATACGCAGTATTTT.

The CDR3 reads CASKQGNQPQHF. The CDR3 DNA follows: TGTGCCAGTAAACAGGGAAATCAGCCCCAGCATTTT. The chain uses TRBV28 and TRBJ1-5; a weak D match, TRBD1 (6 bases). The V end was cut by 9 bases, the J end by 4 bases, with 10 bases between. This CDR3 is 12 amino acids long. Germline assignment: CDR1 MDHEN and CDR2 SYDVKM.